These T cell receptor beta chains were read from a single sample in a study of T cells in Graves' hyperthyroidism and ophthalmopathy. TCRdb redid the calling of the multiplex PCR reads with MiXCR, one entry per CDR3 protein. The data show about 500,000 distinct CDR3 sequences, about 16% seen once. The sequenced sample was blood. The receptor source for this set is a woman under 40 with Graves' ophthalmopathy. Each CDR3 is given with its conserved first and last residue. The D gene is left open where the match is weak. Only some rows state a clone size, as once, few, many or a class for expanded clones.

TRBJ2-3	TRBV5-1	TRBD2	16	many	CASSPANGRPTDTQYF	TGCGCCAGCAGCCCAGCAAACGGGAGGCCCACAGATACGCAGTATTTT
TRBJ2-3	TRBV7-2	-	14	many	CASSPFPYTDTQYF	TGTGCCAGCAGCCCCTTCCCCTACACAGATACGCAGTATTTT
TRBJ2-7	TRBV10-3	-	14	-	CAISHMGATYEQYF	TGTGCCATCAGTCACATGGGAGCGACCTACGAGCAGTACTTC
TRBJ1-1	TRBV6-1	TRBD1	16	-	CASSHSGQGAGTEAFF	TGTGCCAGCAGTCACTCCGGACAGGGGGCGGGTACTGAAGCTTTCTTT
TRBJ2-1	TRBV15	-	18	-	CATSGGVSGLSSYNEQFF	TGTGCCACCAGCGGAGGGGTCAGCGGCCTGAGCTCCTACAATGAGCAGTTCTTC
TRBJ2-6	TRBV10-3	-	13	few	CAITDSGANVLTF	TGTGCCATCACGGACTCTGGGGCCAACGTCCTGACTTTC
TRBJ2-4	TRBV7-2	TRBD2	18	-	CASSFGLSGRLAKNIQYF	TGTGCCAGCAGCTTCGGACTAAGCGGGAGACTAGCCAAAAACATTCAGTACTTC
TRBJ1-2	TRBV20-1	TRBD1	17	few	CSARARPRTGRGYGYTF	TGCAGTGCTAGAGCGAGACCGAGGACAGGGAGAGGGTATGGCTACACCTTC
TRBJ2-1	TRBV12-3/TRBV12-4	-	15	-	CASSKPPSSYNEQFF	TGTGCCAGCAGTAAACCACCCAGCTCCTACAATGAGCAGTTCTTC
TRBJ2-5	TRBV5-8	-	18	many	CASSLKVWGEPGSETQYF	TGTGCCAGCAGCTTGAAGGTGTGGGGGGAGCCGGGGTCAGAGACCCAGTACTTC
TRBJ2-1	TRBV7-3	-	12	few	CASSPQGNEQFF	TGTGCCAGCAGCCCCCAGGGCAATGAGCAGTTCTTC
TRBJ2-7	TRBV4-3	TRBD1	13	-	CASSHGTGGEQYF	TGCGCCAGCAGCCACGGGACAGGGGGCGAGCAGTACTTC
TRBJ2-7	TRBV6-2/TRBV6-3	-	14	-	CASSHRDFSYEQYF	TGTGCCAGCAGTCACCGGGACTTCTCCTACGAGCAGTACTTC
TRBJ1-5	TRBV30	-	14	many	CAWSKAPRDQPQHF	TGTGCCTGGAGTAAAGCTCCCCGGGACCAGCCCCAGCATTTT
TRBJ1-5	TRBV2	TRBD1	16	many	CASSVPEGARGQPQHF	TGTGCCAGCAGTGTCCCAGAGGGGGCAAGGGGTCAGCCCCAGCATTTT
TRBJ2-5	TRBV10-3	TRBD1	15	-	CAISESRTGGETQYF	TGTGCCATCAGTGAGTCACGGACAGGGGGCGAGACCCAGTACTTC
TRBJ1-3	TRBV4-1	-	17	-	CASSQVEGIDSGNTIYF	TGCGCCAGCAGCCAAGTAGAAGGGATCGACTCTGGAAACACCATATATTTT
TRBJ2-7	TRBV28	-	13	many	CATSSGAIYEQYF	TGTGCCACCTCTTCGGGAGCAATCTACGAGCAGTACTTC
TRBJ1-5	TRBV7-2	-	16	few	CASSLVLRGGNQPQHF	TGTGCCAGCAGCTTAGTTCTCAGGGGTGGCAATCAGCCCCAGCATTTT
TRBJ2-3	TRBV11-2	TRBD2	16	many	CASSLSLAGGPDTQYF	TGTGCCAGCAGCTTATCACTAGCGGGAGGCCCAGATACGCAGTATTTT
TRBJ1-1	TRBV6-1	TRBD1	13	few	CASSLQGIPEAFF	TGTGCCAGCAGCCTACAGGGGATCCCTGAAGCTTTCTTT
TRBJ1-1	TRBV28	TRBD1	15	many	CASSFPRGRDTEAFF	TGTGCCAGCAGTTTCCCCAGGGGGCGAGACACTGAAGCTTTCTTT